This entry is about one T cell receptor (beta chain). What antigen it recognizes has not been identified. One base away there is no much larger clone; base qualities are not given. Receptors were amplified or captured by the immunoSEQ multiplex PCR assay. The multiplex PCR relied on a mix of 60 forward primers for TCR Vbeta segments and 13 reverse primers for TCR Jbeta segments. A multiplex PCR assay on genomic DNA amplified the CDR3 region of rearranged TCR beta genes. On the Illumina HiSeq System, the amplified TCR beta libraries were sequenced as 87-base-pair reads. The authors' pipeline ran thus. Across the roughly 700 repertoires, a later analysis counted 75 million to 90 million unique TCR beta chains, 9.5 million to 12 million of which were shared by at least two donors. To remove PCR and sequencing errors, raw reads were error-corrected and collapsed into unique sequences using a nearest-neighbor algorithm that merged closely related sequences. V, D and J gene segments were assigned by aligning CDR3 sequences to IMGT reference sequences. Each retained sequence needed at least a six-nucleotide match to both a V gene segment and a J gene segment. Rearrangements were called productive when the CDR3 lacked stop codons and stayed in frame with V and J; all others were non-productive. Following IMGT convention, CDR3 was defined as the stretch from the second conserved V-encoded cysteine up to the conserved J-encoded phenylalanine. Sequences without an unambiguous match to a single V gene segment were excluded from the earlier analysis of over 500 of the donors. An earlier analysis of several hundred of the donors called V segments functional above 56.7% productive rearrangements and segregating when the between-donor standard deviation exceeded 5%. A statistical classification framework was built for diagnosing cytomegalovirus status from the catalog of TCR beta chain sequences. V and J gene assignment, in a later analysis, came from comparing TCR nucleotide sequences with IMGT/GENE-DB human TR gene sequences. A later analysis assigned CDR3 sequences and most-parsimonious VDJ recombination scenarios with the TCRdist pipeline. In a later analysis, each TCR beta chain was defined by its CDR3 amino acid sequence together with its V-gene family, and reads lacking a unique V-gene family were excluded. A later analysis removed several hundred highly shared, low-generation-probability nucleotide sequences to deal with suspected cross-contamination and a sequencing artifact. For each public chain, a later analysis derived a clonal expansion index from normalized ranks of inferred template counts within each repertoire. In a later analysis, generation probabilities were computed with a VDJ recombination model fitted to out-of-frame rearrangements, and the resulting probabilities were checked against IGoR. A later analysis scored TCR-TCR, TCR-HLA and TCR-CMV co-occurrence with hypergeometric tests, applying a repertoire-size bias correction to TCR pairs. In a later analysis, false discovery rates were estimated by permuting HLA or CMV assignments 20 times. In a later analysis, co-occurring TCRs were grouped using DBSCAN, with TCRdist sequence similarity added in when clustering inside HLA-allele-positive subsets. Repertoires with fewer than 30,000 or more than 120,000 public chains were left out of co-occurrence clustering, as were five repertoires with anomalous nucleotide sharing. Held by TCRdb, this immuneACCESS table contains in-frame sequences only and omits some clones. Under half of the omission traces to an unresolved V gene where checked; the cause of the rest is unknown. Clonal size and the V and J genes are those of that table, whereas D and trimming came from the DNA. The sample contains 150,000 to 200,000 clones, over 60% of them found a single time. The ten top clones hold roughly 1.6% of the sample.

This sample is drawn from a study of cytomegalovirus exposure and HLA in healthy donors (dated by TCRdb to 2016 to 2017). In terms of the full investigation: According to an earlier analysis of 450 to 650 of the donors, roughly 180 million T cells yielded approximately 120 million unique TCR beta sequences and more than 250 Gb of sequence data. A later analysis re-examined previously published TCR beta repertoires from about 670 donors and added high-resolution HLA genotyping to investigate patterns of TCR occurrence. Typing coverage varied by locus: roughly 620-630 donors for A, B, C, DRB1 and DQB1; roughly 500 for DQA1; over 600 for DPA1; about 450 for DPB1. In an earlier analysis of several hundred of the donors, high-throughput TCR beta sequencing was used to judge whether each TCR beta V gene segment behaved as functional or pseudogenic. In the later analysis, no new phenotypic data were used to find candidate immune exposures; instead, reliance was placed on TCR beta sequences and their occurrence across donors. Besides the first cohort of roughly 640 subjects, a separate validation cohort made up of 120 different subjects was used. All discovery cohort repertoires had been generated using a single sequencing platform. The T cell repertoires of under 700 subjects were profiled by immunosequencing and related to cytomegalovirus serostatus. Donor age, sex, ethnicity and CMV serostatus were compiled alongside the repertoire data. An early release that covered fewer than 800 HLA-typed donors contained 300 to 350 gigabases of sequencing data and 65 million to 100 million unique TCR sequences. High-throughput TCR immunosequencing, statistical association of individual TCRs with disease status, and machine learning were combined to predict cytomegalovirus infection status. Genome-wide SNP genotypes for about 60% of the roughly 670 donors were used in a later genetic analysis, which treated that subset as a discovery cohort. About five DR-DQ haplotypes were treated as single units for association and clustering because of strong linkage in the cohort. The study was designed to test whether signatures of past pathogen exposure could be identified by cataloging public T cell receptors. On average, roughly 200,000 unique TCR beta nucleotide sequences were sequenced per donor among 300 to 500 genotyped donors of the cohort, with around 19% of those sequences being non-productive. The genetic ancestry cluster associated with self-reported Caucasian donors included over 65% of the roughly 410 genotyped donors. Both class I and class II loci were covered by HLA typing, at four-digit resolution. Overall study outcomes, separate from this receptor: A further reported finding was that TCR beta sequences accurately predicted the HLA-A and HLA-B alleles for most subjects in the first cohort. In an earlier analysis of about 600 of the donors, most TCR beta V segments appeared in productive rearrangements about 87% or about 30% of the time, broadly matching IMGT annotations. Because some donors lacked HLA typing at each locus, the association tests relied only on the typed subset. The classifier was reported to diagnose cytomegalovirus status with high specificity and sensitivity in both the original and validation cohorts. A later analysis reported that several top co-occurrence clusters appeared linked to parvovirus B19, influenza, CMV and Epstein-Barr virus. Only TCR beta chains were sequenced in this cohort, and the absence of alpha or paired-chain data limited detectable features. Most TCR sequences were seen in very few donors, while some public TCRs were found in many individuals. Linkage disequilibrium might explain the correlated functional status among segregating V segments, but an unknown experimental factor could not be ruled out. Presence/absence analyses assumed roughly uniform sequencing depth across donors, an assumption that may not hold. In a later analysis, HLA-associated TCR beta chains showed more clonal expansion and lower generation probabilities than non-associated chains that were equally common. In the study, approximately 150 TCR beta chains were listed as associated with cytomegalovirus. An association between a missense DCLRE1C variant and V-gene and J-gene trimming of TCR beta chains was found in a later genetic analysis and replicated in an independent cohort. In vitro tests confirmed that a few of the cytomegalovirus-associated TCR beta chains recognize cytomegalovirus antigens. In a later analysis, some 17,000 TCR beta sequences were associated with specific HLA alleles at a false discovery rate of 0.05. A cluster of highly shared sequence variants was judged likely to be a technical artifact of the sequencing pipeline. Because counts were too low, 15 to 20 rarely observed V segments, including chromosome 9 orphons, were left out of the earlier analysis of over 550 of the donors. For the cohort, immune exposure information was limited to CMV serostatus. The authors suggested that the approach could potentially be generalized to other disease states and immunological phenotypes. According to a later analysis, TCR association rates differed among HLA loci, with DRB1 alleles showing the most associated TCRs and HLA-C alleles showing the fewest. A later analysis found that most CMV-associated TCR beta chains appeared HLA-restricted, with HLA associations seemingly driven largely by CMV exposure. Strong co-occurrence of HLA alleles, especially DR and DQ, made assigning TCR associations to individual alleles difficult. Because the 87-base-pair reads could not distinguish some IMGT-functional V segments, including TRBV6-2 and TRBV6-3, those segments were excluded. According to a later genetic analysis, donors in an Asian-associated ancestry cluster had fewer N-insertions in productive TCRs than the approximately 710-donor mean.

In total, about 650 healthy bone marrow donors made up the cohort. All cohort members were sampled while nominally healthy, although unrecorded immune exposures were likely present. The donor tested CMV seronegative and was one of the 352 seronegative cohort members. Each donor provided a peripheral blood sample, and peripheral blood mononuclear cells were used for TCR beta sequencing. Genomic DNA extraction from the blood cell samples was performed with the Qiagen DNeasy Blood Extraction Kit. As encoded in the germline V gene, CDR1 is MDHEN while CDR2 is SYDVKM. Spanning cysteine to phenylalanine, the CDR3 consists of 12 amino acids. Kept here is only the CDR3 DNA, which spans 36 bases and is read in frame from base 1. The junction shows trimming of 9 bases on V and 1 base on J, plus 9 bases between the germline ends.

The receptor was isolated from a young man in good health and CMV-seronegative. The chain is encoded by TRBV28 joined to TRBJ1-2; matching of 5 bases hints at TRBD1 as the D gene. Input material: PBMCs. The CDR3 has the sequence CASFDSNYGYTF. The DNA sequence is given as TGTGCCAGTTTCGACAGTAACTATGGCTACACCTTC.